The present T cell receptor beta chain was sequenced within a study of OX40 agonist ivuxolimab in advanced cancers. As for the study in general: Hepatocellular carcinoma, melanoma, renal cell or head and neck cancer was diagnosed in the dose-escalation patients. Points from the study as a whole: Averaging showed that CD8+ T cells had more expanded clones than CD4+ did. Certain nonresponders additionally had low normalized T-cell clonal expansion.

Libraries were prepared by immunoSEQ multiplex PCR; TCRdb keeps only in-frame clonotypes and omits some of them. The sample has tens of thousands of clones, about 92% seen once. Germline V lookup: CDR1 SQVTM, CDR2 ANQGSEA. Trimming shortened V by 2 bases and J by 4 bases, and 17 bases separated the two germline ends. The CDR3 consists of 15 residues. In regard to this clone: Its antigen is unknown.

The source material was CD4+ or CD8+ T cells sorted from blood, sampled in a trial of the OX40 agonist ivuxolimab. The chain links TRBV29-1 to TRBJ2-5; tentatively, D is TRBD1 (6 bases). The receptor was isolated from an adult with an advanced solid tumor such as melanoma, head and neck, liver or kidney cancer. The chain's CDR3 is CSVEILWGPGETQYF. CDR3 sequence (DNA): TGCAGCGTTGAAATTCTTTGGGGGCCGGGAGAGACCCAGTACTTC.